This note documents a single T cell receptor (beta chain) sequence. It has no known antigen specificity. Per-base qualities were not stored, and no clone one base away is much larger. These data are taken from a study of PD-1 blockade in classical Hodgkin lymphoma (dated by TCRdb to between 2020 and 2021). General notes on the study: Nivolumab dosing was 3 mg/kg intravenously every 2 weeks, continuing until either disease progression or unacceptable toxicity. To define a peripheral blood immune signature of response to PD-1 blockade in classical Hodgkin lymphoma, the study combined TCR beta sequencing with CyTOF.

Genomic DNA was isolated using the Qiagen DNeasy kit from unsorted PBMCs as well as from negatively selected CD4+ and CD8+ fractions. TCR beta CDR3 regions were subjected to amplification by immunoSEQ multiplex PCR with primers that anneal to V and J segments. A synthetic immune receptor repertoire was used to minimize amplification bias, and any residual bias was removed computationally once sequencing was done. In the source study's methods: Custom Python scripts were used to quantify repertoire diversity as the Shannon entropy index. Unsorted, CD4+ and CD8+ repertoires were analyzed separately, except for combined analyses in which CD4+ and CD8+ sequences were merged in silico. A clone was considered expanded if an increase in frequency of at least 2-fold after treatment relative to C1D1 was found, and a pseudocount of 0.5 was applied to clones undetected at baseline. Clones with 0 or 1 copy at C1D1 were defined as singleton clones, while clones with 2 or more copies were defined as non-singleton clones. Clones expanded in unsorted samples were labelled as CD4+, CD8+ or unknown by matching protein sequences in sorted samples from the same patient. Wilcoxon tests on paired samples were used to test changes in diversity from C1D1 to C4D1. TCRdb retrieved this table from immuneACCESS and kept in-frame rearrangements only. Not all clones are present; in checked studies, unresolved V genes account for under half, and no reason is known for the remainder. The V and J calls and the clone size are those of that table, but D and trimming were determined from the DNA. The sample table holds approximately 80,000 clones, of which around 86% were seen once. 20% to 25% of the sample belongs to the ten largest clones.

Trimming at the junction amounts to 2 bases on V and 4 bases on J, and the germline ends lie 11 bases apart. Inclusive of the bounding cysteine and phenylalanine, the CDR3 is 14 residues long. Kept here is only the CDR3 DNA, which spans 42 bases and is read in frame from base 1. CDR1 and CDR2 (SGHAT, FQNNGV) derive from the germline V gene. This sample's time point label indicates: cycle 1 day 1 (C1D1), immediately before nivolumab initiation. Every trial patient had relapsed following autologous stem cell transplantation, and prior brentuximab vedotin exposure was what differed among cohorts A, B and C. A total of under 70 patients with relapsed/refractory classical Hodgkin lymphoma made up the trial cohort, and each patient's best overall response was complete response, partial response or progressive disease. In the multi-cohort phase II CheckMate 205 trial, trial patients received single-agent nivolumab. An independent review committee assessed best overall response using the 2007 International Working Group response criteria. PBMCs from the trial were collected at three points: immediately before nivolumab initiation (C1D1), and during therapy at cycle 2 day 1 and cycle 4 day 1. After peripheral blood was drawn into 8 mL Vacutainer Cell Preparation Tubes, PBMCs were isolated by centrifugation and then cryopreserved.

On the study overall, not on this receptor specifically: The study covered only a single clinical trial cohort, and the causes of the repertoire differences, possibly disease activity or prior therapy, were still not defined. By C4D1, a significant rise was seen in CD4+ TCR diversity but not in CD8+ TCR diversity (p=0.0027 vs p=0.16), and the rise was most apparent among complete responders (p=0.02). Newly diagnosed patients were reported to have lower baseline TCR diversity than healthy donors, and relapsed/refractory patients were reported to have lower baseline TCR diversity still. Baseline diversity similar to that of newly diagnosed patients was observed in trial patients achieving complete response, whereas significantly lower diversity was observed in partial responders and progressors. Lower diversity was seen in patients whose nivolumab began less than 1 year after ASCT, and these patients were left out of later analyses so that immune reconstitution would not confound the results.

Here the sequenced sample was peripheral blood mononuclear cells (PBMCs), taken at baseline. This chain joins TRBV11-2 to TRBJ1-1; D gene: possibly TRBD1, on 5 matching bases. This sequence originates from a human donor with classical Hodgkin lymphoma. This receptor carries the CDR3 CASSLSGGVTEAFF. The nucleotide sequence reads as follows: TGTGCCAGCAGCTTAAGCGGAGGGGTCACTGAAGCTTTCTTT.